The 32 T cell receptor beta chains below were found in one sample sequenced in a study of blood T cell repertoires in COVID-19. Some clones are missing from TCRdb's copy, which holds only in-frame ones; the method was immunoSEQ multiplex PCR. The sample lists 350,000 or so clones; 80% to 95% were seen once. Sequencing used PBMCs or T cells enriched from blood (not recorded which). The receptors stem from a woman in her thirties who had recovered from COVID-19.

This rearrangement joins TRBV29-1 to TRBJ2-1; D is ambiguous. Germline V gives CDR1 SQVTM, CDR2 ANQGSEA. Trimming removed 7 bases at V and 0 bases at J, with 13 bases between. This CDR3 contains 14 residues. In DNA, the CDR3 is TGCAGCGCCCGTGACACGAGCTCCTACAATGAGCAGTTCTTC. This codes for CSARDTSSYNEQFF.

The chain carries TRBV9 and TRBJ1-3; D possibly corresponds to TRBD1 (6 bases). Trimming took off 1 base at V and 7 bases at J, with 6 bases between the two ends. The CDR3 has 12 residues. Germline V gene sequence: CDR1 SGDLS, CDR2 YYNGEE. In DNA form, the CDR3 reads TGTGCCAGCAGCGTAACAGGGAACACCATATATTTT. This codes for CASSVTGNTIYF. The entire variable domain, with the rest obtained from reference TRBV9 and TRBJ1-3, is as follows: DSGVTQTPKHLITATGQRVTLRCSPRSGDLSVYWYQQSLDQGLQFLIQYYNGEERAKGNILERFSAQQFPDLHSELNLSSLELGDSALYFCASSVTGNTIYFGEGSWLTVV.

CDR3 amino acids: CASSEARGGNSPLHF. The CDR3 DNA sequence: TGTGCCAGCAGTGAAGCGCGAGGGGGAAATTCACCCCTCCACTTT. This chain connects TRBV2 to TRBJ1-6; D is possibly TRBD1 (6 bases). Trimming took 0 bases from V and 7 from J, leaving 10 bases between them. The CDR3 covers 15 residues. Germline loops: CDR1 SNHLY, CDR2 FYNNEI.

This clone was detected once. This sample includes further DNA sequences coding for the same CDR3. The chain employs TRBV4-3 and TRBJ2-7; D ambiguous. The germline V and J ends were trimmed by 3 bases and 2 bases, with 8 bases remaining between them. This CDR3 has 13 residues. Germline V CDR1 and CDR2: LGHNA, YSLEER. As DNA, the CDR3 is TGCGCCAGCAGCCAGGGTCAGGCCTACGAGCAGTACTTC. It codes for CASSQGQAYEQYF.

This clone was recorded a few times. The CDR3 bases are TGTGCCAGCAGCTTAACGGCTAGCGGGGGGTACCAAGAGACCCAGTACTTC. It yields the protein CASSLTASGGYQETQYF. The chain couples TRBV7-3 to TRBJ2-5, with 11 bases matching TRBD2. V shed 0 bases, J shed 0 bases, and the junction held 3 bases outside the gene matches. This CDR3 has 17 amino acids. In germline, CDR1 is SGHTA, CDR2 FQGTGA. The complete variable domain, with remaining parts taken from reference TRBV7-3 and TRBJ2-5, reads GAGVSQTPSNKVTEKGKYVELRCDPISGHTALYWYRQSLGQGPEFLIYFQGTGAADDSGLPNDRFFAVRPEGSVSTLKIQRTERGDSAVYLCASSLTASGGYQETQYFGPGTRLLVL.

J is TRBJ1-5 and V is TRBV18; 9 nucleotides align to TRBD1. The germline gives CDR1 KGHSH, CDR2 LQKENI. The CDR3 totals 14 residues. V lost 3 bases to trimming and J lost 7 bases; unmatched junction nucleotides: 4. CDR3 residues: CASSPGQGRQPQHF. The CDR3 DNA reads as TGTGCCAGCTCACCGGGACAGGGCAGGCAGCCCCAGCATTTT. The variable domain in full, completed from reference TRBV18 and TRBJ1-5, reads NAGVMQNPRHLVRRRGQEARLRCSPMKGHSHVYWYRQLPEEGLKFMVYLQKENIIDESGMPKERFSAEFPKEGPSILRIQQVVRGDSAAYFCASSPGQGRQPQHFGDGTRLSIL.

The V gene is TRBV27, the J gene TRBJ1-2, with TRBD1 matching over 7 bases. The CDR3 consists of 14 residues. Trimming took 0 bases from V and 7 from J; bases not matched to a gene: 5. CDR1 is MNHEY, CDR2 SMNVEV, per germline (reference sequence). The CDR3 DNA is TGTGCCAGCAGTTTATCGACAGGGCTAAGTGGCTACACCTTC. Translated: CASSLSTGLSGYTF.

This chain uses TRBV28 with TRBJ1-1, with D possibly being TRBD1 (6 bases). This CDR3 is 15 amino acids long. The germline V gene encodes CDR1 MDHEN and CDR2 SYDVKM. Trimming shortened V by 5 bases and J by 0 bases, and 13 bases separated the two germline ends. CDR3 in amino acids: CASSPWTEMNTEAFF. The CDR3 region has the DNA TGTGCCAGCAGTCCCTGGACAGAAATGAACACTGAAGCTTTCTTT. The entire variable domain, with the rest obtained from reference TRBV28 and TRBJ1-1, is as follows: DVKVTQSSRYLVKRTGEKVFLECVQDMDHENMFWYRQDPGLGLRLIYFSYDVKMKEKGDIPEGYSVSREKKERFSLILESASTNQTSMYLCASSPWTEMNTEAFFGQGTRLTVV.

This chain uses TRBV10-3 with TRBJ2-1; 10 positions agree with TRBD2. The germline gives CDR1 ENHRY, CDR2 SYGVKD. The J segment lost 9 bases and the V segment lost 8 bases, leaving 7 bases of the junction unmatched. The CDR3 has 13 residues. The CDR3 coding sequence is TGTGCCATCGGAGCGGGGGGGCTCAGTGAGCAGTTCTTC. Its translation: CAIGAGGLSEQFF.

The J gene is TRBJ2-2, the V gene TRBV18; 14 nucleotides line up with TRBD2. Trimming at V came to 3 bases and at J to 2 bases, leaving 5 bases not matched to a gene. Germline lookup yields CDR1 KGHSH and CDR2 LQKENI. This CDR3 is built from 18 residues. The chain's CDR3 is CASSPRGLAGGNTGELFF. The CDR3 DNA reads as TGTGCCAGCTCACCCCGCGGACTAGCGGGGGGTAACACCGGGGAGCTGTTTTTT.

J is TRBJ1-4 and V is TRBV19, with unresolved D. Germline assignment: CDR1 LNHDA and CDR2 SQIVND (reference sequence). Trimming cost V 5 bases and J 10 bases, with 17 bases left between them. This CDR3 comprises 14 residues. The CDR3 loop reads CASSPRLQAGKLFF. In nucleotides, the CDR3 is TGTGCCAGTAGTCCCCGTCTTCAGGCCGGAAAACTGTTTTTT.

This clone was seen a few times. This rearrangement joins TRBV7-2 to TRBJ2-1, with 10 bases fitting TRBD2. CDR3 length equals 16 residues. V shed 0 bases and J 8 bases; nucleotides not matched to a gene: 7. Germline V lookup: CDR1 SGHTA, CDR2 FQGNSA. The CDR3, as DNA: TGTGCCAGCAGCTTAGCTCGGCTAGCGGGAGTTGATGAGCAGTTCTTC. This gives the protein CASSLARLAGVDEQFF.

V usage is TRBV4-1 and J usage is TRBJ2-1, with a possible D match to TRBD2 (5 bases). V was pared by 0 bases and J by 0 bases, with 12 bases between. CDR3 size: 17 residues. The germline V gene encodes CDR1 MGHRA and CDR2 YSYEKL. Written as DNA, the CDR3 is TGCGCCAGCAGCCAAGATGTAGTTACTAGCTCCTACAATGAGCAGTTCTTC. Translating gives CASSQDVVTSSYNEQFF.

This clone showed up just once. The V gene is TRBV7-3, the J gene TRBJ2-7; D call uncertain. This CDR3 spans 15 amino acids. Germline V gene lookup returns CDR1 SGHTA and CDR2 FQGTGA. The V and J ends lost 2 bases and 0 bases respectively, with 11 bases between them. The DNA for the CDR3 is TGTGCCAGCAGCTTATTTGGCGGTTCCTCCTACGAGCAGTACTTC. It yields the protein CASSLFGGSSYEQYF.

The rearrangement links TRBV27 to TRBJ1-1; D is unresolved. Between the trimmed V and J ends, which lost 1 base and 1 base, there was a span of 4 bases. The CDR3 length is 13 residues. The V gene's germline CDR1 is MNHEY and CDR2 SMNVEV (reference sequence). CDR3 nucleotides: TGTGCCAGCAGTTTATTATCGAACACTGAAGCTTTCTTT. This translates into CASSLLSNTEAFF.

V gene TRBV5-5 combines with J gene TRBJ1-1; tentatively, D is TRBD1 (6 bases). The CDR3 runs 13 residues. V was pared by 1 base and J by 7 bases, with 11 bases between. CDR1 and CDR2 (germline): SGHKS, YYEKEE (reference sequence). In nucleotides, the CDR3 is TGTGCCAGCAGCTTGTTGGGGGGGCGTGAAGCTTTCTTT. Encoded protein: CASSLLGGREAFF. The full variable domain, in which reference TRBV5-5 and TRBJ1-1 provide the parts outside the CDR3, is DAGVTQSPTHLIKTRGQQVTLRCSPISGHKSVSWYQQVLGQGPQFIFQYYEKEERGRGNFPDRFSARQFPNYSSELNVNALLLGDSALYLCASSLLGGREAFFGQGTRLTVV.

This chain joins TRBV10-3 and TRBJ2-6; D gene unclear. This CDR3 spans 13 amino acids. Germline V gives CDR1 ENHRY, CDR2 SYGVKD. V was pared by 7 bases and J by 2 bases, with 6 bases between. In nucleotides, the CDR3 is TGTGCCATCATATCCCCTGGGGCCAACGTCCTGACTTTC. Translating gives CAIISPGANVLTF.

This chain connects TRBV5-1 to TRBJ1-2; 7 nucleotides align to TRBD1. With 3 bases clipped from V and 5 bases from J, the junction kept 13 bases outside the gene matches. This CDR3 has 16 residues. Per the germline V gene, CDR1 is SGHRS and CDR2 is YFSETQ. This CDR3 reads CASSSGGTVATYGYTF. CDR3 in DNA: TGCGCCAGCAGCTCAGGGGGGACAGTTGCCACGTATGGCTACACCTTC. Full variable domain (remainder filled in from reference TRBV5-1 and TRBJ1-2): KAGVTQTPRYLIKTRGQQVTLSCSPISGHRSVSWYQQTPGQGLQFLFEYFSETQRNKGNFPGRFSGRQFSNSRSEMNVSTLELGDSALYLCASSSGGTVATYGYTFGSGTRLTVV.

This clone was counted a few times. The chain has TRBV7-9 and TRBJ2-7; D possibly corresponds to TRBD1 (5 bases). V was cut by 6 bases and J by 7 bases, with 10 bases left in between. CDR1 is SEHNR and CDR2 is FQNEAQ in the germline V gene (reference sequence). This CDR3 has 11 amino acids. CDR3: CASSSRGEQYF. The DNA of the CDR3 is TGTGCCAGCAGTTCTAGGGGTGAGCAGTACTTC. The variable domain in full, with the rest retrieved from reference TRBV7-9 and TRBJ2-7, is DTGVSQNPRHKITKRGQNVTFRCDPISEHNRLYWYRQTLGQGPEFLTYFQNEAQLEKSRLLSDRFSAERPKGSFSTLEIQRTEQGDSAMYLCASSSRGEQYFGPGTRLTVT.

J is TRBJ1-5 and V is TRBV5-8; TRBD1 matches at 7 bases. This CDR3 has 15 residues. Germline assignment: CDR1 SGHTS and CDR2 YDEGEE. Trimming cost V 4 bases and J 1 base; bases outside gene matches: 5. The CDR3 DNA sequence: TGTGCCAGCAGCCCGACAGGGTTGAGCAATCAGCCCCAGCATTTT. Protein product: CASSPTGLSNQPQHF. Together with reference TRBV5-8 and TRBJ1-5, the CDR3 gives the full variable domain: EAGVTQSPTHLIKTRGQQATLRCSPISGHTSVYWYQQALGLGLQFLLWYDEGEERNRGNFPPRFSGRQFPNYSSELNVNALELEDSALYLCASSPTGLSNQPQHFGDGTRLSIL.

The rearrangement links TRBV6-2 or TRBV6-3 to TRBJ2-1; D is perhaps TRBD2 (5 bases). From germline, CDR1 is MNHEY and CDR2 SVGEGT. V was cut by 2 bases and J by 7 bases, with 15 bases left in between. This CDR3 is 15 amino acids long. In DNA, the CDR3 is TGTGCCAGCAGTTACCAACTAGTATCGAGTAATGAGCAGTTCTTC. It is translated as CASSYQLVSSNEQFF.

The rearrangement joins TRBV4-1 to TRBJ2-1, with 11 nucleotides matching TRBD2. This CDR3 is 18 amino acids long. Germline V gives CDR1 MGHRA, CDR2 YSYEKL. Losses at the gene ends were 0 bases for V and 5 bases for J; bases not matched to a gene: 9. This chain's CDR3 is CASSQERLIAGGNNEQFF. Written as DNA, the CDR3 is TGCGCCAGCAGCCAAGAACGTCTCATAGCGGGAGGGAACAATGAGCAGTTCTTC.

The V call is TRBV6-5, the J call TRBJ2-5; TRBD2 matches 7 bases. Germline V gene data show CDR1 as MNHEY and CDR2 as SVGAGI. The trim removed 6 bases at V and 1 base at J, leaving 5 bases unmatched. This CDR3 is built from 14 residues. CDR3 residues: CASSWDYSQETQYF. In DNA, the CDR3 is TGTGCCAGCAGCTGGGACTATTCCCAAGAGACCCAGTACTTC.

The V and J genes are TRBV2 and TRBJ1-1, with TRBD1 identical over 8 bases. Looked up from germline, CDR1 is SNHLY and CDR2 is FYNNEI. V gave up 1 base and J gave up 3 bases; unmatched junction bases: 4. This CDR3 region has 15 residues. The CDR3 region is CASSEGTGYDTEAFF. CDR3 sequence (DNA): TGTGCCAGCAGTGAAGGGACAGGGTATGACACTGAAGCTTTCTTT.

The chain joins TRBV4-3 to TRBJ1-3, with TRBD1 as a possible D gene (6 bases). This CDR3 is 16 amino acids long. V was shortened by 1 base and J by 1 base, with 11 bases between the two germline ends. Germline V gene sequence: CDR1 LGHNA, CDR2 YSLEER. CDR3 region: CASSQVLGGSGNTIYF. For the CDR3, the DNA is TGCGCCAGCAGCCAAGTATTAGGGGGATCTGGAAACACCATATATTTT.

The chain carries TRBV7-9 and TRBJ1-2; TRBD1 aligns across 8 bases. Germline V gene data show CDR1 as SEHNR and CDR2 as FQNEAQ (reference sequence). V was clipped by 5 bases and J by 7 bases; unmatched bases: 9. The CDR3 consists of 14 residues. The CDR3 sequence: CASSQGQGEPGYTF. The DNA of the CDR3 is TGTGCCAGCAGCCAAGGACAGGGAGAACCTGGCTACACCTTC.

This chain connects TRBV4-1 to TRBJ1-1, with no clear D. The V gene lost 0 bases and the J gene lost 1 base, with 6 bases spanning the gap. CDR1 MGHRA and CDR2 YSYEKL come from the germline V gene. The CDR3 has 14 amino acids. The CDR3 DNA reads TGCGCCAGCAGCCAAGATTCGGGGAACACTGAAGCTTTCTTT. Protein: CASSQDSGNTEAFF.

The genes are TRBV4-2 and TRBJ2-7; 11 nucleotides agree with TRBD1. The CDR3 extends over 15 amino acids. Germline-derived CDR1 and CDR2 are LGHNA and YNFKEQ. The junction had 4 bases not matched to a gene; V was cut back by 4 bases and J by 2 bases. CDR3: CASSRDRGTTYEQYF. In nucleotides, the CDR3 is TGTGCCAGCAGCCGGGACAGGGGGACGACCTACGAGCAGTACTTC.

The V call is TRBV28, the J call TRBJ2-1; 13 positions agree with TRBD2. From germline, CDR1 is MDHEN and CDR2 SYDVKM. The CDR3 extends over 16 amino acids. V was clipped by 3 bases and J by 5 bases; unmatched bases: 4. In nucleotides, the CDR3 is TGTGCCAGCAGTTTCCAGACTAGCGGGAGGAACAATGAGCAGTTCTTC. Translation gives CASSFQTSGRNNEQFF.

This chain connects TRBV7-6 to TRBJ2-7; perhaps TRBD2 as D (5 bases). From germline, CDR1 is SGHVS and CDR2 FNYEAQ. This CDR3 spans 16 amino acids. The V end lost 1 base, the J end lost 2 bases, and 15 bases lay between the germline ends. CDR3 in amino acids: CASSLEPGIDTYEQYF. In DNA, the CDR3 is TGTGCCAGCAGCTTAGAGCCCGGGATCGATACCTACGAGCAGTACTTC.

V and J are TRBV24-1 and TRBJ2-1; 11 bases are shared with TRBD2. V dropped 2 bases and J dropped 6; count of bases not matched to a gene: 2. This CDR3 is 15 amino acids long. Germline V gene data show CDR1 as KGHDR and CDR2 as SFDVKD. In DNA form, the CDR3 reads TGTGCCACCAGTGATTCCCTAGCGGGGGGCAATGAGCAGTTCTTC. Translating it yields CATSDSLAGGNEQFF.

The gene calls are TRBV7-9 and TRBJ2-2; 14 bases are shared with TRBD2. Germline CDR1 reads SEHNR; CDR2 reads FQNEAQ (reference sequence). The CDR3 spans 18 residues. The J segment lost 4 bases and the V segment lost 5 bases, leaving 9 bases of the junction unmatched. CDR3 sequence (DNA): TGTGCCAGCAGCCACCCGACTAGCGGGGGGGGTCTCACCGGGGAGCTGTTTTTT. Translated: CASSHPTSGGGLTGELFF.